The 4 T cell receptor beta chains in this list originate from one sample, sequenced in a study of breast tumors, draining lymph nodes, adjacent tissues. TCRdb reprocessed the multiplex PCR reads via MiXCR and lists one record per CDR3 protein. The profile shows 200,000 or so distinct CDR3 sequences, 31% of them singletons. The lymph nodes were axillary draining lymph nodes from breast cancer patients. The sequencing sample was made of axillary lymph node tissue. Receptors were obtained from a female donor with breast cancer. Some clones in this sample may be carry-over from other donors' samples.

About this clonotype itself: A much more abundant neighbour one base away suggests this may be a read error. The chain joins TRBV6-6 to TRBJ2-5, with D unresolved. The V end lost 9 bases, the J end lost 2 bases, and 16 bases lay between the germline ends. The germline V gene encodes CDR1 MNHNY and CDR2 SVGAGI (reference sequence). The CDR3 runs 14 residues. CDR3 region: CASRRPPDQETQYF. The DNA for the CDR3 is TGTGCCAGTCGGCGGCCGCCCGATCAAGAGACCCAGTACTTC.

Points on this clonotype: No conserved phenylalanine or tryptophan is present at the end of the CDR3, so a read error is the likely explanation. The DNA is left out, because the CDR3 cannot be placed on it with certainty; the CDR3 is given as TCRdb lists it. The chain recombines TRBV15 with TRBJ2-1; the table gives TRBD2 as D, unverified against the DNA. In germline, CDR1 is LNHNV, CDR2 YYDKDF (reference sequence). The CDR3 is 16 residues long, counting both termini. CDR3 region: CATSRALGWTRSEQTL.

With regard to this clonotype: A junction boundary mismatches the germline segment, possibly from a read error. J is TRBJ1-2 and V is TRBV2; D is possibly TRBD1 (6 bases). This CDR3 is 16 amino acids long. Germline-derived CDR1 and CDR2 are SNHLY and FYNNEI. The CDR3 spells CVSSESSGTFRGDNTF. CDR3 DNA sequence: TGTGTCAGCAGTGAATCGAGCGGGACTTTTCGGGGGGACAACACCTTC.

In its sample, this clonotype was seen many times. The rearrangement uses TRBV12-3 or TRBV12-4 and TRBJ2-5; TRBD1 aligns across 7 bases. V was clipped by 1 base and J by 5 bases; unmatched bases: 1. The CDR3 contains 13 residues. In nucleotides, the CDR3 is TGTGCCAGCAGTTTAGTACAGGGGGAGACCCAGTACTTC. Protein product: CASSLVQGETQYF.